Listed here are 8 T cell receptor beta chains from one sample, sequenced in a study of T cell responses to AZD1222 COVID-19 vaccine. The method was immunoSEQ multiplex PCR; TCRdb's version includes in-frame clones alone and lacks a portion of them. The profile shows some 99,000 clones, roughly 87% of them singletons. The material sequenced was peripheral blood, taken on day 0 of AZD1222 vaccination. These receptors originate from an adult in good health.

The V and J genes are TRBV15 and TRBJ2-6; D remains ambiguous. The germline V gene encodes CDR1 LNHNV and CDR2 YYDKDF (reference sequence). Deletions cut 0 bases from V and 2 bases from J, with 11 bases between. This CDR3 contains 17 residues. The CDR3 DNA follows: TGTGCCACCAGCAGAGATATTTTAAGTACTGGGGCCAACGTCCTGACTTTC. Protein: CATSRDILSTGANVLTF.

J is TRBJ2-1 and V is TRBV11-2, with 10 bases aligning to TRBD2. The CDR3 sequence is 17 residues long. V shed 1 base, J shed 5 bases, and the junction held 8 bases outside the gene matches. Germline V gives CDR1 SGHAT, CDR2 FQNNGV. The CDR3 nucleotides are TGTGCCAGCAGCTTAGTTCTCGGACTAGCGGACCACAATGAGCAGTTCTTC. It is translated as CASSLVLGLADHNEQFF.

This clone was detected once. The chain uses TRBV4-1 and TRBJ1-1; 8 bases are shared with TRBD1. CDR3 length equals 15 residues. The V gene's germline CDR1 is MGHRA and CDR2 YSYEKL. Trimming took 4 bases from V and 5 from J; bases not matched to a gene: 9. The CDR3 DNA reads TGCGCCAGCAGCCCCGCAGGGGGCGATGAAACTGAAGCTTTCTTT. Translating gives CASSPAGGDETEAFF.

The table lists this clone with many counts. The rearrangement joins TRBV5-1 to TRBJ1-6, with D unresolved. The V end lost 0 bases, the J end lost 4 bases, and 8 bases lay between the germline ends. CDR1 is SGHRS and CDR2 is YFSETQ in the germline V gene. The CDR3 is made up of 15 amino acids. Here the CDR3 DNA reads TGCGCCAGCAGCTTGGTTTCTGATTATAATTCACCCCTCCACTTT. Translation: CASSLVSDYNSPLHF.

This clone was recorded a few times. This chain links TRBV6-2 or TRBV6-3 with TRBJ2-7; perhaps TRBD1 as D (6 bases). Trimming pared 6 bases from V and 6 bases from J, leaving 15 bases between. The length of the CDR3 is 13 residues. In germline, CDR1 is MNHEY, CDR2 SVGEGT. The CDR3: CASSPFNRAEQYF. CDR3 in DNA: TGTGCCAGCAGCCCCTTCAACAGGGCCGAGCAGTACTTC.

This clone appeared once. The rearrangement links TRBV19 to TRBJ1-5; D is unclear. V gave up 5 bases and J gave up 0 bases, with 11 bases separating them. Germline values: CDR1 LNHDA, CDR2 SQIVND (reference sequence). The CDR3 has 15 amino acids. The CDR3 sequence: CASSWTYYSNQPQHF. The CDR3 coding sequence is TGTGCCAGTAGTTGGACCTACTATAGCAATCAGCCCCAGCATTTT.

The rearrangement links TRBV7-3 to TRBJ2-1; D may be TRBD1 (6 bases). The CDR3 length is 14 residues. CDR1 is SGHTA, CDR2 FQGTGA, per germline. V was cut by 7 bases and J by 0 bases, with 10 bases left in between. The CDR3 DNA sequence: TGTGCCAGCAAACGGGACAACTCCTACAATGAGCAGTTCTTC. Protein product: CASKRDNSYNEQFF.

This chain joins TRBV5-5 and TRBJ1-2; TRBD1 matches at 8 bases. Unmatched junction bases numbered 2, after V lost 0 bases and J lost 7 bases. The CDR3 runs to 13 residues. Per the germline V gene, CDR1 is SGHKS and CDR2 is YYEKEE (reference sequence). As DNA, the CDR3 is TGTGCCAGCAGCTTGGGACAGGGGCTTGGCTACACCTTC. Amino acids: CASSLGQGLGYTF.